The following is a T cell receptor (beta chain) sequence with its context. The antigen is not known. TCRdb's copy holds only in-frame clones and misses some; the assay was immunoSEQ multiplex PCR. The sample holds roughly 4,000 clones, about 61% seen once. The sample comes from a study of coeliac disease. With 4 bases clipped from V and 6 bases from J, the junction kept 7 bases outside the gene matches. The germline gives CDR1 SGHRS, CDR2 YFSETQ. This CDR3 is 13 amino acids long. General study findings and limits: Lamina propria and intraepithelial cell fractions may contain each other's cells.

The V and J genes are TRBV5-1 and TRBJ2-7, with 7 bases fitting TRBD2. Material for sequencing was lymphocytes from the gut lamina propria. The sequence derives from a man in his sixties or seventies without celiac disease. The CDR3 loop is CASSPGGKAEQYF. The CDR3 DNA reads TGCGCCAGCAGCCCCGGGGGGAAAGCCGAGCAGTACTTC.